The entry below gives a single T cell receptor (beta chain) sequence along with its context. The data are from a study of OX40 agonist ivuxolimab in advanced cancers. Profiling relied on immunoSEQ multiplex PCR, and the TCRdb table lists in-frame clones only, not all of them. The data contain 80,000 or so clones, approximately 90% of them singletons. This clonotype was obtained from an adult with an advanced solid tumor such as melanoma, head and neck, liver or kidney cancer. Sequences were derived from CD4+ or CD8+ T cells sorted from blood, sampled in a trial of the OX40 agonist ivuxolimab.

The CDR3 is CASSMGTGPNEQFF. CDR3 in DNA: TGTGCCAGTAGTATGGGGACAGGGCCCAATGAGCAGTTCTTC. V is TRBV19 and J is TRBJ2-1, with 9 bases that match TRBD1. CDR1 is LNHDA, CDR2 SQIVND, per germline (reference sequence). Losses at the gene ends were 3 bases for V and 6 bases for J; bases not matched to a gene: 3. CDR3 length equals 14 residues.